The 16 T cell receptor beta chains listed next were all sequenced from one sample in a study of T cell repertoires in cytomegalovirus infection. Each CDR3 protein gets one entry after TCRdb re-called the reads with MiXCR. The profile shows just under 550,000 distinct CDR3 sequences, roughly 29% of them singletons. The source material was PBMCs. The source of these receptors is a human donor in good health (CMV status not recorded). Some clones in this sample may be carry-over from other donors' samples.

V and J are TRBV4-1 and TRBJ1-5; D is possibly TRBD1 (5 bases). The V end was cut by 0 bases, the J end by 4 bases, with 16 bases between. The CDR3 loop spans 17 amino acids. Germline CDR1 reads MGHRA; CDR2 reads YSYEKL. The CDR3 DNA reads as TGCGCCAGCAGCCAAGATGTGGGTGGAACAGGTAATCAGCCCCAGCATTTT. It yields the protein CASSQDVGGTGNQPQHF.

At least ten counts were recorded for this clonotype. This chain uses TRBV7-2 with TRBJ1-2; 9 bases agree with TRBD1. J was trimmed by 2 bases and V by 5 bases; bases with no gene match: 9. The CDR3 extends over 16 amino acids. Germline V lookup: CDR1 SGHTA, CDR2 FQGNSA. CDR3 loop: CASSLARQGGNYGYTF. CDR3 nucleotides: TGTGCCAGCAGCCTTGCCCGACAGGGGGGGAACTATGGCTACACCTTC. Looking up the rest from reference TRBV7-2 and TRBJ1-2 gives the full variable domain: GAGVSQSPSNKVTEKGKDVELRCDPISGHTALYWYRQSLGQGLEFLIYFQGNSAPDKSGLPSDRFSAERTGGSVSTLTIQRTQQEDSAVYLCASSLARQGGNYGYTFGSGTRLTVV.

Many counts were recorded for this clonotype. The gene calls are TRBV7-2 and TRBJ2-2; D unresolved. V lost 1 base and J lost 1, with 7 bases in between. The CDR3 has 15 residues. Germline V gene lookup returns CDR1 SGHTA and CDR2 FQGNSA. CDR3 sequence: CASSLVAENTGELFF. The DNA for the CDR3 is TGTGCCAGCAGCTTAGTGGCGGAGAACACCGGGGAGCTGTTTTTT. Together with reference TRBV7-2 and TRBJ2-2, the CDR3 gives the full variable domain: GAGVSQSPSNKVTEKGKDVELRCDPISGHTALYWYRQSLGQGLEFLIYFQGNSAPDKSGLPSDRFSAERTGGSVSTLTIQRTQQEDSAVYLCASSLVAENTGELFFGEGSRLTVL.

The V and J genes are TRBV12-3 or TRBV12-4 and TRBJ2-1; 14 bases agree with TRBD2. CDR3 length: 19 amino acids. J was trimmed by 4 bases and V by 5 bases; bases with no gene match: 13. CDR3 bases: TGTGCCAGCAGTCCTAAATATGGACTAGCGGGAGGAATTTACAATGAGCAGTTCTTC. Translating it yields CASSPKYGLAGGIYNEQFF.

This clonotype was seen a handful of times. The V call is TRBV10-2, the J call TRBJ1-2; the D is unclear. The CDR3 is 11 residues long. Germline V gene data show CDR1 as WSHSY and CDR2 as SAAADI. V lost 9 bases, J lost 3 bases, and 8 bases lay in between. CDR3 in DNA: TGCGCCAGTAAAGGACACTATGGCTACACCTTC. It translates to CASKGHYGYTF.

This sequence joins TRBV4-1 and TRBJ2-4; 7 bases fit TRBD1. Per the germline V gene, CDR1 is MGHRA and CDR2 is YSYEKL. V dropped 4 bases and J dropped 1; count of bases not matched to a gene: 7. The CDR3 has 16 residues. CDR3 protein: CASSRPLDRAKNIQYF. The CDR3 DNA follows: TGCGCCAGCAGCCGACCCTTGGACAGGGCCAAAAACATTCAGTACTTC.

The V gene is TRBV18, the J gene TRBJ2-7; the D gene is possibly TRBD1 (5 bases). V lost 3 bases and J lost 0, with 9 bases in between. In germline, CDR1 is KGHSH, CDR2 LQKENI. The CDR3 has 14 residues. The CDR3 is CASSPRTYSYEQYF. The CDR3 DNA reads TGTGCCAGCTCACCCAGGACATACTCCTACGAGCAGTACTTC. The full variable domain, completed using reference TRBV18 and TRBJ2-7, is NAGVMQNPRHLVRRRGQEARLRCSPMKGHSHVYWYRQLPEEGLKFMVYLQKENIIDESGMPKERFSAEFPKEGPSILRIQQVVRGDSAAYFCASSPRTYSYEQYFGPGTRLTVT.

The sample holds many counts of this clonotype. This chain connects TRBV7-9 to TRBJ2-7; 7 positions agree with TRBD2. The CDR3 spans 14 residues. The germline V gene has CDR1 SEHNR and CDR2 FQNEAQ (reference sequence). J lost 3 bases, V lost 3 bases, and 5 bases had no gene match. The CDR3, as DNA: TGTGCCAGCAGCTTCAGGACTAGATACTACGAGCAGTACTTC. It translates to CASSFRTRYYEQYF.

The V and J genes are TRBV20-1 and TRBJ2-3; D ambiguous. Germline V lookup: CDR1 DFQATT, CDR2 SNEGSKA (reference sequence). The CDR3 has 14 amino acids. V was trimmed by 8 bases and J by 0 bases, leaving 15 bases between them. The CDR3 region is CSQHGGSSTDTQYF. In DNA, the CDR3 is TGCAGTCAGCATGGCGGTTCTAGCACAGATACGCAGTATTTT.

The chain links TRBV27 to TRBJ2-5; the D call may be TRBD1 or TRBD2 (5 bases each). The length of the CDR3 is 14 residues. The germline V and J ends were trimmed by 6 bases and 0 bases, with 11 bases remaining between them. Germline V gene lookup returns CDR1 MNHEY and CDR2 SMNVEV (reference sequence). CDR3 region: CASRGTANQETQYF. The CDR3 coding sequence is TGTGCCAGCAGGGGGACGGCGAACCAAGAGACCCAGTACTTC.

This chain connects TRBV5-1 to TRBJ1-1, with D maybe TRBD1 (6 bases). The CDR3 extends over 15 amino acids. The V end lost 4 bases, the J end lost 1 base, and 14 bases lay between the germline ends. CDR1 SGHRS and CDR2 YFSETQ come from the germline V gene. The CDR3 DNA reads as TGCGCCAGCAGCATACCCGGACAGCCGAACACTGAAGCTTTCTTT. Encoded protein: CASSIPGQPNTEAFF.

This clonotype was detected many times. This rearrangement joins TRBV7-8 to TRBJ2-1; 7 nucleotides agree with TRBD2. CDR1 SGHVS and CDR2 FQNEAQ come from the germline V gene. The CDR3 is 16 residues long. With 7 bases clipped from V and 5 bases from J, the junction kept 14 bases outside the gene matches. The CDR3 bases are TGTGCCAGCACCCTTAGGGGCGGGAGAGACAACAATGAGCAGTTCTTC. It is translated as CASTLRGGRDNNEQFF.

This clonotype was counted between two and nine times. The chain is built from TRBV24-1 and TRBJ2-5; D might be TRBD2 (6 bases). This CDR3 has 13 amino acids. CDR1 and CDR2 from the germline V gene are KGHDR and SFDVKD. Trimming took 12 bases from V and 2 from J, leaving 15 bases between them. The CDR3 DNA follows: TGTGCCTGCCGCGGGGCCCTACAAGAGACCCAGTACTTC. It encodes CACRGALQETQYF.

This clonotype was detected a few times. The chain carries TRBV6-2 or TRBV6-3 and TRBJ1-1; perhaps TRBD1 as D (5 bases). Trimming removed 5 bases from V and 9 bases from J, with 16 bases in between. Germline V CDR1 and CDR2: MNHEY, SVGEGT. This CDR3 is 13 amino acids long. The CDR3 loop is CASSPRDRRKAFF. Here the CDR3 DNA reads TGTGCCAGCAGTCCCCGGGACCGGCGGAAAGCTTTCTTT.

In this sample, this clonotype turned up many times. V usage is TRBV7-2 and J usage is TRBJ1-4, with D possibly matching TRBD1 (6 bases). The CDR3 spans 16 residues. Trimming took 1 base from V and 8 from J, leaving 17 bases between them. CDR1 and CDR2 (germline): SGHTA, FQGNSA. CDR3 sequence reads: CASSLVGAVREEKLFF. The CDR3 nucleotides are TGTGCCAGCAGCTTAGTGGGGGCCGTAAGGGAGGAAAAACTGTTTTTT.

J is TRBJ1-2 and V is TRBV28; D is uncertain. V was clipped by 6 bases and J by 5 bases, with 13 bases between them. Germline V gene data show CDR1 as MDHEN and CDR2 as SYDVKM. The CDR3 is 13 amino acids. The CDR3 region has the DNA TGTGCCAGCAGCTACTCTTTGCGGTATGGCTACACCTTC. Protein: CASSYSLRYGYTF.